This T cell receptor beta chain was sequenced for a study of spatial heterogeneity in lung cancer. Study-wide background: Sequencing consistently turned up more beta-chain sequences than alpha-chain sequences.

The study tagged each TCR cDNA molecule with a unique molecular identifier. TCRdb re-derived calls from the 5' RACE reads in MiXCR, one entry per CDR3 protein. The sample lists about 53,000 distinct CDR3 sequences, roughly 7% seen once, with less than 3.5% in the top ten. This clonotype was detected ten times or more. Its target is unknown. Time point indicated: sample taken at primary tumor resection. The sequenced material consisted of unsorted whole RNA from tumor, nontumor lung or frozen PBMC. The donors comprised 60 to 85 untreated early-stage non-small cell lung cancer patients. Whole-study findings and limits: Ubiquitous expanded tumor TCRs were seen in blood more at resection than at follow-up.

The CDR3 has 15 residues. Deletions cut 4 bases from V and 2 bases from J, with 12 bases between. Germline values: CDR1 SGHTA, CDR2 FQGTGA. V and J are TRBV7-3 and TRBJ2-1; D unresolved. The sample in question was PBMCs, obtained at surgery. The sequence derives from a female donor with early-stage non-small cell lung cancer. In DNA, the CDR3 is TGTGCCAGCAGCTCCTCCGGTTCCACCTACAATGAGCAGTTCTTC. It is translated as CASSSSGSTYNEQFF.